These 12 T cell receptor beta chains were sequenced from one sample in a study of human CD8 memory T cell subsets. It was UMI-labeled 5' RACE by which the TCR beta libraries were made. TCRdb derives one entry per CDR3 protein from the 5' RACE reads, leaving out DNA. The sample's table shows under 6,000 distinct CDR3 sequences. The source material was CD8+ T cells from PBMCs. These receptors came from a human donor in good health.

The J gene is TRBJ2-7, the V gene TRBV10-3; TCRdb indicates TRBD1, and absent DNA this call remains unverified. The CDR3 loop spans 15 amino acids. The germline gives CDR1 ENHRY, CDR2 SYGVKD. The CDR3 spells CAIGTNSPSSYEQYF.

This chain joins TRBV20-1 and TRBJ2-7; TCRdb gives TRBD2 as the D gene, but with no DNA this cannot be confirmed. Germline V gives CDR1 DFQATT, CDR2 SNEGSKA (reference sequence). This CDR3 comprises 14 residues. This chain's CDR3 is CSAASSGEPYEQYF.

The CDR3 here is CASSDSPAGGPDTQYF. The gene calls are TRBV6-4 and TRBJ2-3; TCRdb calls TRBD2, which cannot be checked without DNA. The CDR3 loop spans 16 amino acids. Germline V lookup: CDR1 MRHNA, CDR2 SNTAGT.

This clonotype is labeled medium-sized (0.01 to 0.1%) based on frequency. The chain recombines TRBV20-1 with TRBJ2-1; TCRdb's D call of TRBD2 is untestable without DNA. This CDR3 contains 14 residues. Germline assignment: CDR1 DFQATT and CDR2 SNEGSKA (reference sequence). CDR3 in amino acids: CSARDGGALNEQFF.

Frequency places this clonotype as large (0.1 to 1%). J is TRBJ2-5 and V is TRBV4-2; TCRdb names TRBD1, which stays unverified in the absence of DNA. The CDR3 sequence is 15 residues long. Germline loops: CDR1 LGHNA, CDR2 YNFKEQ. This chain's CDR3 is CASSQDKGGGETQYF.

The chain couples TRBV6-4 to TRBJ2-3. CDR1 is MRHNA, CDR2 SNTAGT, per germline. The CDR3 spans 13 residues. The CDR3 protein is CASSDIEGDTQYF.

The chain is built from TRBV20-1 and TRBJ1-1. Germline-derived CDR1 and CDR2 are DFQATT and SNEGSKA (reference sequence). There are 14 residues in the CDR3. CDR3 sequence reads: CSALPDSLNTEAFF.

The chain carries TRBV19 and TRBJ2-1; the TCRdb call, TRBD1, lacks DNA for checking. Germline V gene data show CDR1 as LNHDA and CDR2 as SQIVND (reference sequence). CDR3 length equals 14 residues. The CDR3 reads CASSKGTAYNEQFF.

The rearrangement uses TRBV7-8 and TRBJ2-6; TCRdb's D call of TRBD1 is untestable without DNA. Germline V lookup: CDR1 SGHVS, CDR2 FQNEAQ. CDR3 length: 18 residues. Here the CDR3 reads CASSLARTGYSGANVLTF.

This clonotype is deemed medium-sized by its frequency. V gene TRBV4-3 combines with J gene TRBJ2-7. The CDR3 runs 15 residues. CDR1 and CDR2 from the germline V gene are LGHNA and YSLEER. This CDR3 is CASSQDKGSPYEQYF.

V gene TRBV7-3 combines with J gene TRBJ2-1; TCRdb outputs TRBD1, but without DNA this stays unchecked. The germline CDR1 and CDR2 sequences are SGHTA and FQGTGA. The CDR3 is 13 residues long. CDR3: CASSSGQGPEQFF.

V and J are TRBV9 and TRBJ2-7; TCRdb's D gene call, TRBD1, goes unchecked for lack of DNA. The germline CDR1 and CDR2 sequences are SGDLS and YYNGEE. The CDR3 is 14 amino acids. The CDR3 region is CASSFGQGSYEQYF.